The T cell receptor (beta chain) described here comes from a study of cytomegalovirus exposure and HLA in healthy donors (dated by TCRdb to 2016 to 2017). Study-level background: An earlier analysis of several hundred of the donors reported approximately 300 Gb of sequence data and around 100 million unique TCR beta sequences obtained from roughly 180 million T cells. An early release covering more than 500 HLA-typed donors comprised about 300 gigabases of sequencing data and 85 million or so unique TCR sequences. The genetic ancestry cluster associated with self-reported Caucasian donors included 81% of the approximately 400 genotyped donors. The study aimed to test whether signatures of past pathogen exposure could be identified by cataloging public T cell receptors. Using immunosequencing, the study profiled T cell repertoires from 500 to 800 subjects and related those repertoires to cytomegalovirus serostatus. A separate validation cohort of approximately 130 different subjects was used in addition to the roughly 700-subject first cohort. The study combined high-throughput TCR immunosequencing, statistical association of individual TCRs with disease status, and machine learning to predict cytomegalovirus infection status. In a later analysis, previously published TCR beta repertoires from about 640 donors were re-analyzed and high-resolution HLA genotyping was added so that TCR occurrence patterns could be studied. Rather than drawing on any new phenotypic data, the later analysis identified candidate immune exposures from TCR beta sequences and the way those sequences occurred across donors. An earlier analysis of several hundred of the donors used high-throughput TCR beta sequencing to judge whether each TCR beta V gene segment behaved as functional or pseudogenic. Donor age, sex, ethnicity and CMV serostatus were compiled alongside the repertoire data. In a later genetic analysis, genome-wide SNP genotypes for about 65% of the 666 donors were used, and that subset was treated as a discovery cohort. All discovery cohort repertoires had been generated on a single sequencing platform. Class I and class II HLA loci were covered by the typing at four-digit resolution. The number of typed donors differed by locus: about 629-630 for A, B, C, DRB1 and DQB1; approximately 520 for DQA1; 606 for DPA1; and some 470 for DPB1. About five DR-DQ haplotypes were treated as single units for association and clustering because of strong linkage in the cohort. On average, roughly 240,000 unique TCR beta nucleotide sequences were sequenced per donor among fewer than 500 genotyped donors of the cohort, with about 19% of those sequences being non-productive.

The cohort consisted of 666 healthy bone marrow donors. Cohort members were all nominally healthy when sampled, although unrecorded immune exposures were likely present. The donor was CMV seronegative and belonged to the group of 352 seronegative cohort members. A peripheral blood sample was provided by each donor, and peripheral blood mononuclear cells were used for TCR beta sequencing. Genomic DNA extraction from the blood cell samples was performed with the Qiagen DNeasy Blood Extraction Kit. Note on this clone: This clone's antigen is unknown. The record has no base qualities; no much larger clone is one base away.

Receptors were amplified or captured by the immunoSEQ multiplex PCR assay. For the multiplex PCR, a mixture combining 60 forward primers for TCR Vbeta segments and 13 reverse primers for TCR Jbeta segments was used. The CDR3 region of rearranged TCR beta genes was amplified from genomic DNA by a multiplex PCR assay. On the Illumina HiSeq System, the amplified TCR beta libraries were sequenced as 87-base-pair reads. In the paper's pipeline: Across the 500 to 750 repertoires, a later analysis counted roughly 77 million unique TCR beta chains, around 11 million of which were shared by at least two donors. A nearest-neighbor algorithm error-corrected the raw reads and collapsed the reads into unique sequences, merging closely related sequences to remove PCR and sequencing errors. V, D and J gene segments were assigned by aligning CDR3 sequences to IMGT reference sequences. Each retained sequence needed at least a six-nucleotide match to both a V gene segment and a J gene segment. A rearrangement was called productive if the CDR3 had no stop codons and remained in frame with V and J, and every other rearrangement was called non-productive. CDR3 was defined according to IMGT convention as the region running from the second conserved V-encoded cysteine to the conserved J-encoded phenylalanine. The earlier analysis of 587 of the donors excluded any sequence lacking an unambiguous match to a single V gene segment. In an earlier analysis of some 590 of the donors, V segments were called functional above 56.7% productive rearrangements and were called segregating when the between-donor standard deviation exceeded 5%. A statistical classification framework was developed to diagnose cytomegalovirus status using the catalog of TCR beta chain sequences. V and J gene assignment, in a later analysis, came from comparing TCR nucleotide sequences with IMGT/GENE-DB human TR gene sequences. The TCRdist pipeline was used in a later analysis to assign CDR3 sequences and most-parsimonious VDJ recombination scenarios. In a later analysis, every TCR beta chain was defined by the combination of its CDR3 amino acid sequence and its V-gene family, and reads without a unique V-gene family were dropped. A later analysis removed roughly 590 highly shared, low-generation-probability nucleotide sequences to deal with suspected cross-contamination and a sequencing artifact. A later analysis calculated a clonal expansion index for each public chain from normalized within-repertoire ranks of inferred template counts. In a later analysis, generation probabilities were computed with a VDJ recombination model fitted to out-of-frame rearrangements, and the resulting probabilities were checked against IGoR. A later analysis scored TCR-TCR, TCR-HLA and TCR-CMV co-occurrence with hypergeometric tests, applying a repertoire-size bias correction to TCR pairs. A later analysis estimated false discovery rates by permuting HLA or CMV assignments 20 times. A later analysis grouped co-occurring TCRs with DBSCAN, adding TCRdist sequence similarity when clustering within HLA-allele-positive subsets. Repertoires with fewer than 30,000 or more than 120,000 public chains, plus five repertoires with anomalous nucleotide sharing, were excluded from co-occurrence clustering. In its TCRdb copy, this immuneACCESS table keeps in-frame sequences only and misses some clones. Where compared with another copy, unresolved V genes explain less than half of these, and the others have no known cause. That table gives V, J and clone size, and the DNA gave D and trimming. In this sample the table shows about 140,000 clones, around three quarters of which occur a single time. Together, the top ten hold 2.5% to 3.5% of the sample.

Broad study findings and their caveats: The earlier analysis of about 600 of the donors excluded roughly 16 rarely observed V segments, including chromosome 9 orphons, because counts were too low. Roughly uniform sequencing depth across donors was assumed in presence/absence analyses, although this assumption may not hold. At a false discovery rate of 0.05, a later analysis linked 15,000 to 20,000 TCR beta sequences to specific HLA alleles. In vitro tests confirmed that three of the cytomegalovirus-associated TCR beta chains recognize cytomegalovirus antigens. For the cohort, immune exposure information was limited to CMV serostatus. A group of highly shared sequence variants was considered likely to be a technical artifact of the sequencing pipeline. In a later analysis, TCR association rates were found to vary across HLA loci, with the most associated TCRs seen for DRB1 alleles and the fewest for HLA-C alleles. Correlated functional status among segregating V segments might reflect linkage disequilibrium, but an unknown experimental factor could not be ruled out. A further reported finding was that TCR beta sequences accurately predicted the HLA-A and HLA-B alleles for most subjects in the first cohort. Cytomegalovirus status was reported to be diagnosed by the classifier with high specificity and sensitivity in both the original and validation cohorts. In a later analysis, HLA-associated TCR beta chains were found to be more clonally expanded and to have lower generation probabilities than equally common non-associated chains. A total of about 150 TCR beta chains were listed by the study as associated with cytomegalovirus. Because some donors lacked HLA typing at each locus, the association tests relied only on the typed subset. A later analysis reported that several top co-occurrence clusters appeared linked to parvovirus B19, influenza, CMV and Epstein-Barr virus. While some public TCRs were present in many individuals, most TCR sequences turned up only very rarely across donors. It was suggested by the authors that the approach could potentially be generalized to other disease states and immunological phenotypes. According to a later genetic analysis, donors in an Asian-associated ancestry cluster had fewer N-insertions in productive TCRs than the approximately 700-donor mean. Most CMV-associated TCR beta chains appeared to be HLA-restricted in a later analysis, and the HLA associations seemed to be driven largely by CMV exposure. An association between a missense DCLRE1C variant and V-gene and J-gene trimming of TCR beta chains was found in a later genetic analysis and replicated in an independent cohort. Broadly in line with IMGT annotations, most TCR beta V segments showed up in productive rearrangements about 87% or about 30% of the time in an earlier analysis of 587 of the donors. Strong co-occurrence of HLA alleles, especially DR and DQ, made assigning TCR associations to individual alleles difficult. The cohort was sequenced for TCR beta chains only, and without alpha or paired-chain data the features that could be detected were limited.

Material for sequencing was PBMCs. The TCR originated in a middle-aged man in good health and CMV-seronegative.

The DNA sequence is as follows: TGTGCCAGCACGTCAGGGTGGAACACTGAAGCTTTCTTT. The resulting protein is CASTSGWNTEAFF. The chain joins TRBV28 to TRBJ1-1, and perhaps TRBD1 as D gene, on 5 matching bases. Its CDR3 holds 13 amino acids, cysteine through phenylalanine. The only DNA kept is the CDR3, 39 bases in frame from the first base. V and J lose 7 bases and 1 base, and a span of 10 bases separates them. As encoded in the germline V gene, CDR1 is MDHEN while CDR2 is SYDVKM.